Listed here are 19 T cell receptor beta chains from one sample, sequenced in a study of blood T cell repertoires in COVID-19. Profiling relied on immunoSEQ multiplex PCR, and the TCRdb table lists in-frame clones only, not all of them. The sample has around 140,000 clones, roughly 79% seen once; the top ten hold 1.9%. Sequenced material: peripheral blood. These receptors were taken from a woman aged 55-75 years with acute or convalescent COVID-19.

This clone was counted a few times. The chain has TRBV7-9 and TRBJ1-3; D unclear. CDR3 length: 13 residues. V was clipped by 6 bases and J by 0 bases, with 6 bases between them. The germline CDR1 and CDR2 sequences are SEHNR and FQNEAQ (reference sequence). This chain's CDR3 is CASRLSSGNTIYF. Written as DNA, the CDR3 is TGTGCCAGCAGGCTCAGCTCTGGAAACACCATATATTTT.

The chain couples TRBV27 to TRBJ1-1; D unresolved. Germline CDR1 MNHEY, CDR2 SMNVEV (reference sequence). Trimming pared 5 bases from V and 0 bases from J, leaving 16 bases between. The CDR3 covers 16 residues. The CDR3 is CASSQLSIGMNTEAFF. CDR3 DNA: TGTGCCAGCAGTCAACTCTCGATCGGGATGAACACTGAAGCTTTCTTT.

The chain couples TRBV5-1 to TRBJ2-1; 15 nucleotides agree with TRBD2. Losses at the gene ends were 3 bases for V and 8 bases for J; bases not matched to a gene: 3. CDR1 and CDR2 (germline): SGHRS, YFSETQ. The CDR3 totals 15 residues. For the CDR3, the DNA is TGCGCCAGCAGCTCGGGACTAGCGGGAGGACATGAGCAGTTCTTC. Its translation is CASSSGLAGGHEQFF.

J is TRBJ1-1 and V is TRBV28, with D possibly TRBD1 on 5 matching bases. The CDR3 has 14 amino acids. The V gene's germline CDR1 is MDHEN and CDR2 SYDVKM. Trimming stripped 10 bases from V and 3 bases from J, with 18 bases between. The chain's CDR3 is CATDSGGAYTEAFF. The CDR3 DNA reads as TGTGCCACAGACTCGGGGGGAGCCTACACTGAAGCTTTCTTT. The full variable domain, rest sourced from reference TRBV28 and TRBJ1-1, is DVKVTQSSRYLVKRTGEKVFLECVQDMDHENMFWYRQDPGLGLRLIYFSYDVKMKEKGDIPEGYSVSREKKERFSLILESASTNQTSMYLCATDSGGAYTEAFFGQGTRLTVV.

The chain recombines TRBV7-6 with TRBJ2-3, with D hard to call. The CDR3 has 16 amino acids. Trimming removed 7 bases from V and 0 bases from J, with 17 bases in between. Germline V gives CDR1 SGHVS, CDR2 FNYEAQ. Here the CDR3 reads CASTRGVRGSTDTQYF. Here the CDR3 DNA reads TGTGCCAGCACCCGAGGCGTACGCGGTAGCACAGATACGCAGTATTTT.

V is TRBV24-1 and J is TRBJ2-1; TRBD1 matches 8 bases. After removal of 0 bases from V and 12 bases from J, the junction contained 9 bases not matched to a gene. CDR3 length: 15 amino acids. CDR1 and CDR2 (germline): KGHDR, SFDVKD. CDR3 sequence (DNA): TGTGCCACCAGTGATTTGGGGGGACAGGAGAATCGGCAGTTCTTC. Protein: CATSDLGGQENRQFF.

The chain is built from TRBV6-5 and TRBJ2-7; D is perhaps TRBD2 (6 bases). Germline loops: CDR1 MNHEY, CDR2 SVGAGI. V lost 5 bases to trimming and J lost 4 bases, with 15 bases between them. The CDR3 covers 14 residues. CDR3 DNA sequence: TGTGCCAGCAGTAAAACTAGCATCAGTTACGAGCAGTACTTC. Protein: CASSKTSISYEQYF.

This chain joins TRBV7-8 and TRBJ2-7; a possible D gene is TRBD2 (5 bases). V was cut by 4 bases and J by 3 bases, with 13 bases left in between. CDR1 is SGHVS and CDR2 is FQNEAQ in the germline V gene. The CDR3 length is 14 residues. The DNA of the CDR3 is TGTGCCAGCAGCTCTTCCGGGAAGTACTACGAGCAGTACTTC. It specifies CASSSSGKYYEQYF.

The chain links TRBV7-8 to TRBJ2-1; D is possibly TRBD2 (6 bases). Trimming stripped 5 bases from V and 0 bases from J, with 14 bases between. CDR1 is SGHVS and CDR2 is FQNEAQ in the germline V gene. CDR3 length: 16 amino acids. The CDR3 sequence is CASSHLALPSYNEQFF. The CDR3 nucleotides are TGTGCCAGCAGCCATCTAGCGCTTCCCTCCTACAATGAGCAGTTCTTC.

This rearrangement joins TRBV28 to TRBJ1-2; no clear D. CDR3 length equals 15 residues. Germline loops: CDR1 MDHEN, CDR2 SYDVKM. V was trimmed by 3 bases and J by 8 bases, leaving 19 bases between them. DNA of the CDR3: TGTGCCAGCAGTTTGAACGGGAGGGCCTCTGGCGGCTACACCTTC. This encodes CASSLNGRASGGYTF.

The count of this clone is one. V usage is TRBV24-1 and J usage is TRBJ1-2; the match to TRBD1 covers 9 bases. Germline V CDR1 and CDR2: KGHDR, SFDVKD. J gave up 3 bases and V 3 bases, and 1 base lay outside the gene matches. The CDR3 totals 14 residues. CDR3 nucleotide sequence: TGTGCCACCAGTGATAGGACAGGGGACTATGGCTACACCTTC. Translation gives CATSDRTGDYGYTF.

The V and J genes are TRBV29-1 and TRBJ2-7; 7 nucleotides agree with TRBD2. This CDR3 has 13 amino acids. With V trimmed by 1 base and J by 2 bases, 2 bases remained unmatched. The germline V gene has CDR1 SQVTM and CDR2 ANQGSEA. This CDR3 reads CSVEGGRPYEQYF. The CDR3 DNA reads as TGCAGCGTTGAAGGCGGGAGACCCTACGAGCAGTACTTC.

The J gene is TRBJ2-1, the V gene TRBV5-4, with 9 bases aligning to TRBD2. The CDR3 sequence is 16 residues long. Germline V gives CDR1 SGHNT, CDR2 YYREEE (reference sequence). V lost 4 bases to trimming and J lost 7 bases; unmatched junction nucleotides: 12. CDR3 sequence: CASSPLAVSGRNEQFF. The CDR3 coding sequence is TGTGCCAGCAGCCCGCTCGCGGTTAGCGGGAGAAATGAGCAGTTCTTC.

V is TRBV6-5 and J is TRBJ2-5, with 11 bases that match TRBD2. The germline gives CDR1 MNHEY, CDR2 SVGAGI. The CDR3 sequence is 14 residues long. Losses at the gene ends were 6 bases for V and 6 bases for J; bases not matched to a gene: 6. DNA for the CDR3: TGTGCCAGCAGGCCGACTAGCGGGACTCAGACCCAGTACTTC. Translating it yields CASRPTSGTQTQYF.

The V gene is TRBV15, the J gene TRBJ2-6; no clear D gene. V lost 0 bases and J lost 0, with 3 bases in between. The CDR3 covers 15 residues. Germline V CDR1 and CDR2: LNHNV, YYDKDF (reference sequence). This CDR3 reads CATSRESSGANVLTF. CDR3 nucleotides: TGTGCCACCAGCAGAGAGAGCTCTGGGGCCAACGTCCTGACTTTC. The complete variable domain, with remaining parts taken from reference TRBV15 and TRBJ2-6, reads DAMVIQNPRYQVTQFGKPVTLSCSQTLNHNVMYWYQQKSSQAPKLLFHYYDKDFNNEADTPDNFQSRRPNTSFCFLDIRSPGLGDTAMYLCATSRESSGANVLTFGAGSRLTVL.

This CDR3 reads CASRDSTGNYEQYF. DNA of the CDR3: TGTGCCAGCCGCGATTCGACAGGGAATTACGAGCAGTACTTC. The chain links TRBV18 to TRBJ2-7; TRBD1 matches at 7 bases. The V and J ends lost 8 bases and 4 bases, in that order; junction bases with no gene match: 11. The germline gives CDR1 KGHSH, CDR2 LQKENI. The CDR3 runs 14 residues.

A single count supports this clone. The J gene is TRBJ2-3, the V gene TRBV7-8; 7 bases fit TRBD2. The CDR3 loop spans 16 amino acids. J was trimmed by 6 bases and V by 6 bases; bases with no gene match: 15. CDR1 is SGHVS and CDR2 is FQNEAQ in the germline V gene. CDR3 region: CASRRRGGGLADTQYF. In nucleotides, the CDR3 is TGTGCCAGCAGACGCCGCGGGGGTGGGTTGGCGGATACGCAGTATTTT.

The gene calls are TRBV6-2 or TRBV6-3 and TRBJ2-1; 9 bases align to TRBD2. The CDR3 loop spans 16 amino acids. V gave up 3 bases and J gave up 8 bases; unmatched junction bases: 11. The V gene's germline CDR1 is MNHEY and CDR2 SVGEGT. The CDR3 loop is CASSYLTSGLGYEQFF. CDR3 sequence (DNA): TGTGCCAGCAGTTATTTGACTAGCGGCTTAGGATATGAGCAGTTCTTC.

The V call is TRBV27, the J call TRBJ2-1; D possibly corresponds to TRBD1 (5 bases). Germline CDR1 and CDR2: MNHEY and SMNVEV (reference sequence). This CDR3 spans 13 amino acids. Trimming stripped 6 bases from V and 7 bases from J, with 13 bases between. The CDR3 DNA is TGTGCCAGCAGAGGACAATTCAGGAATGAGCAGTTCTTC. This codes for CASRGQFRNEQFF.